Detailed here is one T cell receptor beta chain. This specimen comes from a study of blood T cell repertoires in COVID-19. Germline-derived CDR1 and CDR2 are MNHNS and SASEGT. The V gene end was trimmed by 2 bases and the J gene end by 5 bases; junction bases not matched to a gene: 3. This CDR3 spans 15 amino acids. The method was immunoSEQ multiplex PCR; TCRdb's version includes in-frame clones alone and lacks a portion of them. The profile shows 350,000 to 500,000 clones, more than 70% of them singletons. J is TRBJ2-5 and V is TRBV6-1; TRBD2 aligns across 12 bases. Sequencing was done on a sample of PBMCs or T cells enriched from blood (not recorded which). The sequence was obtained from a woman aged 18-29 years who had been exposed to COVID-19. The CDR3 loop reads CASSEKTSGSETQYF. The DNA for the CDR3 is TGTGCCAGCAGTGAAAAGACTAGCGGGAGTGAGACCCAGTACTTC.